Following are 19 T cell receptor beta chains from one sample sequenced in a study of blood T cell repertoires in COVID-19. Assay: immunoSEQ multiplex PCR; the TCRdb copy retains only in-frame clones and omits some. Of 200,000 or so clones listed, roughly 90% are singletons. Sequencing was carried out using peripheral blood. These TCRs come from a man in his sixties who had recovered from COVID-19.

The chain combines TRBV7-9 with TRBJ1-1; no reliable D call. Trimming removed 3 bases at V and 6 bases at J, with 8 bases between. The CDR3 is 12 amino acids. Germline CDR1 is SEHNR and CDR2 is FQNEAQ (reference sequence). CDR3 coding DNA: TGTGCCAGCAGCTTTAACAGTGCTGAAGCTTTCTTT. This codes for CASSFNSAEAFF.

The chain joins TRBV29-1 to TRBJ2-6; the D is unclear. The V and J ends lost 4 bases and 2 bases respectively, with 3 bases between them. Germline lookup yields CDR1 SQVTM and CDR2 ANQGSEA. The CDR3 has 12 amino acids. CDR3 in amino acids: CSVVTGANVLTF. The DNA of the CDR3 is TGCAGCGTTGTAACTGGGGCCAACGTCCTGACTTTC.

The CDR3 DNA is TGTGCCAGCAAGTCGACAGGGGGCCAAGAGACCCAGTACTTC. It specifies CASKSTGGQETQYF. This chain links TRBV19 with TRBJ2-5, with 9 bases identical to TRBD1. The CDR3 is 14 residues long. With V trimmed by 9 bases and J by 1 base, 6 bases remained unmatched. In germline, CDR1 is LNHDA, CDR2 SQIVND (reference sequence).

The chain combines TRBV19 with TRBJ1-1; D gene uncertain. This CDR3 is built from 14 residues. V was clipped by 6 bases and J by 1 base, with 12 bases between them. Per the germline V gene, CDR1 is LNHDA and CDR2 is SQIVND (reference sequence). The CDR3 DNA follows: TGTGCCAGTAGCTCTTGGTGGAGGAACACTGAAGCTTTCTTT. Amino acids: CASSSWWRNTEAFF.

V and J are TRBV19 and TRBJ1-1; tentatively, D is TRBD1 (6 bases). V lost 6 bases, J lost 6 bases, and 26 bases lay in between. From germline, CDR1 is LNHDA and CDR2 SQIVND (reference sequence). There are 17 residues in the CDR3. CDR3 amino acids: CASRKGMGALPFSEAFF. The CDR3 DNA sequence: TGTGCCAGTAGGAAAGGGATGGGGGCCCTGCCATTTTCTGAAGCTTTCTTT.

The chain links TRBV2 to TRBJ1-1, with 7 bases aligning to TRBD1. The CDR3 has 15 amino acids. CDR1 is SNHLY and CDR2 is FYNNEI in the germline V gene. The V segment lost 5 bases and the J segment 4 bases; nucleotides outside the gene matches: 10. For the CDR3, the DNA is TGTGCCAGCAGTCCGGGACAGACGATTTCCACTGAAGCTTTCTTT. Protein: CASSPGQTISTEAFF.

The rearrangement uses TRBV5-8 and TRBJ1-5; D gene unclear. The CDR3 consists of 15 residues. Germline CDR1 reads SGHTS; CDR2 reads YDEGEE. Trimming took 0 bases from V and 2 from J, leaving 9 bases between them. The CDR3 bases are TGTGCCAGCAGCTTGGCGGGTATCGGCAATCAGCCCCAGCATTTT. Translated, it gives CASSLAGIGNQPQHF.

This chain joins TRBV4-3 and TRBJ2-2; D perhaps matches TRBD2 (5 bases). V was shortened by 6 bases and J by 3 bases, with 17 bases between the two germline ends. There are 16 residues in the CDR3. From germline, CDR1 is LGHNA and CDR2 YSLEER. CDR3 nucleotides: TGCGCCAGCAGGCATGGGCGAACCGGGGACACCGGGGAGCTGTTTTTT. Protein: CASRHGRTGDTGELFF.

This clone was found a few times. As DNA, the CDR3 is TGTGCCAGCAGGACAGGGCCGGTGACACCCCTCCACTTT. It is translated as CASRTGPVTPLHF. This sequence joins TRBV7-9 and TRBJ1-6, with 7 bases matching TRBD1. Germline CDR1 reads SEHNR; CDR2 reads FQNEAQ (reference sequence). The CDR3 length is 13 residues. V dropped 6 bases and J dropped 11; count of bases not matched to a gene: 7.

The J gene is TRBJ2-2, the V gene TRBV27, with a tentative D call TRBD1 (5 bases). This CDR3 region has 13 residues. V lost 0 bases and J lost 6, with 5 bases in between. Per the germline V gene, CDR1 is MNHEY and CDR2 is SMNVEV (reference sequence). The CDR3: CASSLSGAGELFF. The CDR3 bases are TGTGCCAGCAGTTTATCAGGGGCCGGGGAGCTGTTTTTT.

The V gene is TRBV7-9, the J gene TRBJ1-2, with TRBD1 as a possible D gene (6 bases). The CDR3 spans 14 residues. Trimming removed 2 bases from V and 8 bases from J, with 15 bases in between. Germline V CDR1 and CDR2: SEHNR, FQNEAQ (reference sequence). The CDR3, as DNA: TGTGCCAGCAGCTTACCGTCAGGGGCTCGAGGCTACACCTTC. Translated, it gives CASSLPSGARGYTF. The variable domain in full, completed from reference TRBV7-9 and TRBJ1-2, reads DTGVSQNPRHKITKRGQNVTFRCDPISEHNRLYWYRQTLGQGPEFLTYFQNEAQLEKSRLLSDRFSAERPKGSFSTLEIQRTEQGDSAMYLCASSLPSGARGYTFGSGTRLTVV.

For this clone: The junction and the germline gene differ at one end; a read error may be behind it. The rearrangement links TRBV18 to TRBJ2-7, with 9 bases matching TRBD1. Per germline, CDR1 KGHSH and CDR2 LQKENI. CDR3 length: 16 residues. The CDR3 DNA reads TGTGCCAGCTCACCAGCGGGACAGGGAACCTCCCACGAGCAGTACTTC. It specifies CASSPAGQGTSHEQYF.

The J gene is TRBJ2-1, the V gene TRBV7-9; 8 bases align to TRBD2. This CDR3 is 17 amino acids long. CDR1 is SEHNR, CDR2 FQNEAQ, per germline (reference sequence). Trimming took 1 base from V and 0 from J; bases not matched to a gene: 5. In DNA form, the CDR3 reads TGTGCCAGCAGCTTAGGCGGGGGGACGAGCTCCTACAATGAGCAGTTCTTC. Its translation is CASSLGGGTSSYNEQFF.

The chain combines TRBV5-1 with TRBJ2-7; maybe TRBD2 (5 bases). There are 14 residues in the CDR3. In germline, CDR1 is SGHRS, CDR2 YFSETQ. With 0 bases removed from V and 0 bases from J, the gap between germline ends came to 7 bases. In DNA, the CDR3 is TGCGCCAGCAGCTTGGAAGGGAGCTCCTACGAGCAGTACTTC. Translating gives CASSLEGSSYEQYF.

This chain uses TRBV11-2 with TRBJ2-7; TRBD1 agrees at 8 bases. CDR3 size: 17 residues. V gave up 3 bases and J gave up 5 bases; unmatched junction bases: 15. Germline V gene data show CDR1 as SGHAT and CDR2 as FQNNGV. The CDR3 coding sequence is TGTGCCAGCAGCTTGGGTGTGGGTGCAGGGGGCAACGACGAGCAGTACTTC. Translating it yields CASSLGVGAGGNDEQYF.

The chain is built from TRBV10-3 and TRBJ2-3; 10 bases map to TRBD1. V lost 1 base, J lost 3 bases, and 1 base stayed unmatched. The CDR3 spans 15 residues. The V gene's germline CDR1 is ENHRY and CDR2 SYGVKD. CDR3 in DNA: TGTGCCATCAGTGAGTTGGGACAGGGGACAGATACGCAGTATTTT. As protein: CAISELGQGTDTQYF.

This chain uses TRBV3-1 (or the pseudogene TRBV3-2) with TRBJ1-2, with TRBD1 matching 8 bases. The V and J ends lost 2 bases and 4 bases, in that order; junction bases with no gene match: 6. Looked up from germline, CDR1 is LGHDT and CDR2 is YNNKEL (reference sequence). The CDR3 runs 15 residues. The CDR3 reads CASSQRAGGLYGYTF. The CDR3, as DNA: TGTGCCAGCAGCCAACGCGCAGGGGGCCTCTATGGCTACACCTTC.

J is TRBJ1-2 and V is TRBV5-1; TRBD1 might be the D (5 bases). V was cut by 4 bases and J by 8 bases, with 18 bases left in between. CDR1 is SGHRS and CDR2 is YFSETQ in the germline V gene. This CDR3 has 14 amino acids. This CDR3 reads CASSPRGQGTGYTF. The CDR3 nucleotides read TGCGCCAGCAGCCCGCGGGGTCAGGGTACAGGCTACACCTTC.

This clone was seen a single time. The genes are TRBV6-6 and TRBJ2-3, with 7 bases fitting TRBD1. Germline CDR1 MNHNY, CDR2 SVGAGI (reference sequence). The CDR3 has 15 residues. After removal of 6 bases from V and 0 bases from J, the junction contained 6 bases not matched to a gene. This CDR3 reads CASRLQGQSTDTQYF. CDR3 sequence (DNA): TGTGCCAGCAGGTTACAGGGGCAGAGCACAGATACGCAGTATTTT.